This TCR beta chain derives from a study of cytomegalovirus exposure and HLA in healthy donors. At the level of the study: Inside one of the first data releases sat around 85 million unique TCRs taken from HLA-typed donors.

V gave up 5 bases and J gave up 5 bases; unmatched junction bases: 12. CDR3 length: 16 residues. CDR1 is SGHTA and CDR2 is FQGTGA in the germline V gene. PCR used 60 Vbeta primers and 13 Jbeta primers. Using immunoSEQ multiplex PCR, the repertoire was profiled, and TCRdb retains in-frame clones only, with some absent. The table includes about 280,000 clones, around 90% detected once. Sequenced: PBMCs. This rearrangement joins TRBV7-3 to TRBJ1-1; 9 bases agree with TRBD1. This TCR derives from a woman aged 18-29 years in good health and CMV-seronegative. CDR3 protein: CASSGPGQGSKTEAFF. The CDR3 bases are TGTGCCAGCAGCGGTCCGGGACAGGGTAGTAAGACTGAAGCTTTCTTT.